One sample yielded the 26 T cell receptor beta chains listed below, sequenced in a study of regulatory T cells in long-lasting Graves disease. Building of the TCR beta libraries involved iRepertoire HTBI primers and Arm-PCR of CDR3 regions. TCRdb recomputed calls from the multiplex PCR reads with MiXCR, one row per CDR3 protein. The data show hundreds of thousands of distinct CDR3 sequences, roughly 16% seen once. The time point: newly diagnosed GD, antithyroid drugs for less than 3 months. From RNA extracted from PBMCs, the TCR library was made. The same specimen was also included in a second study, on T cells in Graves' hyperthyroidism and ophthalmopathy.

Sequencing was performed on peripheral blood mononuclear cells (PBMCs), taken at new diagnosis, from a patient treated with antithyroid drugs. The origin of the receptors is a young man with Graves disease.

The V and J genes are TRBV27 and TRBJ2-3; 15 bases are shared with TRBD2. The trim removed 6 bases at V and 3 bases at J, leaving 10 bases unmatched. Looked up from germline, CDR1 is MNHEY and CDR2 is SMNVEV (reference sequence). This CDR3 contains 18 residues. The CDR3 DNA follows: TGTGCCAGCAGCCGTGGACTAGCGGGAGGGCCGCGGACAGATACGCAGTATTTT. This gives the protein CASSRGLAGGPRTDTQYF.

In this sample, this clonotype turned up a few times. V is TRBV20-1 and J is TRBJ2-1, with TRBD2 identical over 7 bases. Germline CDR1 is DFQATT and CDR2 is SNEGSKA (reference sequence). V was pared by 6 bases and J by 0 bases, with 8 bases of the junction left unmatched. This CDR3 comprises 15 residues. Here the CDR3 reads CSAANRDYSYNEQFF. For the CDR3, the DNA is TGCAGTGCCGCGAACCGGGACTACTCCTACAATGAGCAGTTCTTC.

In nucleotides, the CDR3 is TGTGCCACCAGCAGAGATCCGGGGGCTGGGGCCAACGTCCTGACTTTC. It encodes CATSRDPGAGANVLTF. V and J are TRBV15 and TRBJ2-6, with D perhaps matching TRBD2 (6 bases). This CDR3 comprises 16 residues. The germline V and J ends were trimmed by 0 bases and 2 bases, with 8 bases remaining between them. Per the germline V gene, CDR1 is LNHNV and CDR2 is YYDKDF (reference sequence).

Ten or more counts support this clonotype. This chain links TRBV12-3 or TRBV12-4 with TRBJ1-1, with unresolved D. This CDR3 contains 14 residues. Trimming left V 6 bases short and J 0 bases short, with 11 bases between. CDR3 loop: CASRRQAVNTEAFF. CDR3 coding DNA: TGTGCCAGCAGACGACAAGCTGTGAACACTGAAGCTTTCTTT.

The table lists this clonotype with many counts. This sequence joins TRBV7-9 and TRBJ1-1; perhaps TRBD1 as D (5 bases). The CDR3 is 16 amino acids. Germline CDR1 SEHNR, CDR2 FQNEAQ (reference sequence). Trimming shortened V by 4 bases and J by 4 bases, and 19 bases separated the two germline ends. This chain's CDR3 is CASSSSPGGRSTEAFF. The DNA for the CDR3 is TGTGCCAGCAGCTCTTCTCCTGGGGGAAGGAGCACTGAAGCTTTCTTT.

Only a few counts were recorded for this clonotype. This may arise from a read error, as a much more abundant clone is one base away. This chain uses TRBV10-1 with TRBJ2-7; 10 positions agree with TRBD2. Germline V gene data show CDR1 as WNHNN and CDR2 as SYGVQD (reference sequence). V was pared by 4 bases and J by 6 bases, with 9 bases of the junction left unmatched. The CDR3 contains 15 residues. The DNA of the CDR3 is TGCGCCAGCAGTGTGGGGACTAGCGACTACTCCGAGCAGTACTTC. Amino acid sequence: CASSVGTSDYSEQYF.

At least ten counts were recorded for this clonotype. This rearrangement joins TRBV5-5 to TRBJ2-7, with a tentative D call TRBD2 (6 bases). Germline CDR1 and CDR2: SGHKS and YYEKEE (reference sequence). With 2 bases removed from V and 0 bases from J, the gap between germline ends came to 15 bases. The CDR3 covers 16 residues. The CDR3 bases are TGTGCCAGCAGCTTAAAGCGTAGCGGTAGCTCCTACGAGCAGTACTTC. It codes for CASSLKRSGSSYEQYF.

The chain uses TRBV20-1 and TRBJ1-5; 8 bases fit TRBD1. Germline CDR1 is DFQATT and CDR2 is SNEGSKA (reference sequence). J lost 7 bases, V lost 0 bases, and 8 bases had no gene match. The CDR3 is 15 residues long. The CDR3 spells CSAREARGLGQPQHF. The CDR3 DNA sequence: TGCAGTGCTAGAGAAGCCAGGGGGCTGGGGCAGCCCCAGCATTTT.

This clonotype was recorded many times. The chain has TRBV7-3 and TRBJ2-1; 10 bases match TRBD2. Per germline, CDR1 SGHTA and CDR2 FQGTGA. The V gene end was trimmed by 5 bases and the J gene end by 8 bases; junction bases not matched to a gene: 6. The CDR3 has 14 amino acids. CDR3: CASSGGLAGDEQFF. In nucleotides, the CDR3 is TGTGCCAGCAGCGGCGGGCTAGCGGGAGATGAGCAGTTCTTC.

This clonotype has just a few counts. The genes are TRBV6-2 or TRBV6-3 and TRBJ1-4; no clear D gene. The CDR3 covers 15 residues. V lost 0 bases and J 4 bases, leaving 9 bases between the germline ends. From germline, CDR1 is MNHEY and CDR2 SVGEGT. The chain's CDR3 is CASSYSRRNNEKLFF. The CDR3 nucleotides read TGTGCCAGCAGTTACTCGCGGCGGAATAATGAAAAACTGTTTTTT.

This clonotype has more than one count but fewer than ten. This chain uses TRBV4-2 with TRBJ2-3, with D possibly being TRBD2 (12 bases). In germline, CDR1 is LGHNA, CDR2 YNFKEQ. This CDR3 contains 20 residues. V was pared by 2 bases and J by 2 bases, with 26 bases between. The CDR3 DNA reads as TGTGCCAGCAGCCAAAATGGACTAGCGGGGACAGGGGGAGTCACAGATACGCAGTATTTT. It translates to CASSQNGLAGTGGVTDTQYF.

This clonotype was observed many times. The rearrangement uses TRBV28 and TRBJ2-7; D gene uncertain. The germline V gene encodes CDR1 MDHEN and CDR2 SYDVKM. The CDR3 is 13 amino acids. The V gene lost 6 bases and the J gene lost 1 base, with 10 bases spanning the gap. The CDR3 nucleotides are TGTGCCAGCAGGGATGGGATGTCCTACGAGCAGTACTTC. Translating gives CASRDGMSYEQYF.

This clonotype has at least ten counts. The chain's CDR3 is CASRTGVADTQYF. DNA for the CDR3: TGTGCCAGCAGAACAGGGGTGGCAGATACGCAGTATTTT. The gene calls are TRBV28 and TRBJ2-3; the match to TRBD1 covers 7 bases. Germline V gene sequence: CDR1 MDHEN, CDR2 SYDVKM. V shed 6 bases and J 4 bases; nucleotides not matched to a gene: 4. This CDR3 has 13 amino acids.

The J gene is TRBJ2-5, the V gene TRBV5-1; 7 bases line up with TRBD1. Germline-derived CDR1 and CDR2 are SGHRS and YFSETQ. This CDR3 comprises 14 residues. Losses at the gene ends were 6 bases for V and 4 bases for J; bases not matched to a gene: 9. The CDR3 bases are TGCGCCAGCAACGACAGGTCAGGGGGAGAGACCCAGTACTTC. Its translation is CASNDRSGGETQYF.

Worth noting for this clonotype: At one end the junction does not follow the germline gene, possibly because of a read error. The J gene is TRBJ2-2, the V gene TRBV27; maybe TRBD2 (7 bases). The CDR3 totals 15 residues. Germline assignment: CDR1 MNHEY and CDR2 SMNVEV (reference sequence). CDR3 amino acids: CASSPYREGTGGLSF. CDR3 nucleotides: TGTGCCAGCAGTCCGTACAGGGAAGGCACCGGGGGGCTGTCTTTT.

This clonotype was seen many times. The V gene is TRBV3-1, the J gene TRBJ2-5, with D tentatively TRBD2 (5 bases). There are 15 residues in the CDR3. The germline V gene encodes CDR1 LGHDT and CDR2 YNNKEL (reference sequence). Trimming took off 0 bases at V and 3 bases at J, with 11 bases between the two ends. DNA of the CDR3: TGTGCCAGCAGCCAAGATCAAATGGGAGAAGAGACCCAGTACTTC. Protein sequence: CASSQDQMGEETQYF.

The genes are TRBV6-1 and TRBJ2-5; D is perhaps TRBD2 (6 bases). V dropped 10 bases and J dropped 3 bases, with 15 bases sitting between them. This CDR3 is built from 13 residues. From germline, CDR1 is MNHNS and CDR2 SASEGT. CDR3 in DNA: TGTGCCACTCGACGGCGGGGCGAAGAGACCCAGTACTTC. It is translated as CATRRRGEETQYF.

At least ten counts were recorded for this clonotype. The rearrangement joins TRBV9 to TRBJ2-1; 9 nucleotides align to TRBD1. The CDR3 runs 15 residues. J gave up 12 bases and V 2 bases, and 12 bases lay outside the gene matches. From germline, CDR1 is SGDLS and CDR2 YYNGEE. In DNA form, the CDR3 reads TGTGCCAGCAGCGTCGGACAGGGGTCGCGGACGGTGCAGTTCTTC. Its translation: CASSVGQGSRTVQFF.

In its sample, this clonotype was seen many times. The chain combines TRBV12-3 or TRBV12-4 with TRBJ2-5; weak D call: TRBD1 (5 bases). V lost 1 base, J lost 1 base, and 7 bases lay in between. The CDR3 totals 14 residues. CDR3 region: CASSLGGPQETQYF. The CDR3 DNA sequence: TGTGCCAGCAGTTTAGGGGGCCCCCAAGAGACCCAGTACTTC.

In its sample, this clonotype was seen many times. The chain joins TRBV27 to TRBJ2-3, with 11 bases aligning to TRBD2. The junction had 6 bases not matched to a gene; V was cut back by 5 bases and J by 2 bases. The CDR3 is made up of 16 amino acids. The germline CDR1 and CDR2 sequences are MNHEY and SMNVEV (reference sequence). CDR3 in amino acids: CASSDGTSGTTDTQYF. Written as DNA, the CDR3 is TGTGCCAGCAGTGACGGGACTAGCGGAACCACAGATACGCAGTATTTT.

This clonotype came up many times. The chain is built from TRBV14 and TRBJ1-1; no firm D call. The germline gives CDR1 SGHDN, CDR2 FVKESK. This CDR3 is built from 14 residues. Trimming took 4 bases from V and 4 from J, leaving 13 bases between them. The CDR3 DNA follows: TGTGCCAGCAGCCTCCGTGGACCCACCACTGAAGCTTTCTTT. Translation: CASSLRGPTTEAFF.

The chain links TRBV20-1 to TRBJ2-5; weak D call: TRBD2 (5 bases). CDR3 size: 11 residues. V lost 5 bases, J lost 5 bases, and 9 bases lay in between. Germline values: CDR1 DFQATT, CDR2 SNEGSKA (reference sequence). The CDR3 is CSAHRGETQYF. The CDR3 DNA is TGCAGTGCTCACCGCGGGGAGACCCAGTACTTC.

The CDR3 DNA is TGTGCCAGCAGTACCGCCCTAGCGAATGAGCAGTTCTTC. It yields the protein CASSTALANEQFF. The rearrangement links TRBV6-1 to TRBJ2-1; perhaps TRBD2 as D (6 bases). Germline CDR1 and CDR2: MNHNS and SASEGT. Trimming pared 5 bases from V and 7 bases from J, leaving 12 bases between. The CDR3 is 13 amino acids.

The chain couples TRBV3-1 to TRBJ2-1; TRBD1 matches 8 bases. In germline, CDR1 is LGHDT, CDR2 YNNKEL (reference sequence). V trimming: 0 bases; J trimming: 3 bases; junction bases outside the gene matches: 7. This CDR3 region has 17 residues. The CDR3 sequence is CASSQDMGQENYNEQFF. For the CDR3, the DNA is TGTGCCAGCAGCCAAGATATGGGACAGGAGAACTACAATGAGCAGTTCTTC.

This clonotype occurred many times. The CDR3 DNA reads TGCAGTGCTATTGACGGACTAGCGTTTAACACCGGGGAGCTGTTTTTT. It specifies CSAIDGLAFNTGELFF. The chain has TRBV20-1 and TRBJ2-2; 9 bases fit TRBD2. Germline CDR1 and CDR2: DFQATT and SNEGSKA (reference sequence). The length of the CDR3 is 16 residues. Germline trimming cut 4 bases from V and 2 bases from J; bases unmatched to any gene: 8.

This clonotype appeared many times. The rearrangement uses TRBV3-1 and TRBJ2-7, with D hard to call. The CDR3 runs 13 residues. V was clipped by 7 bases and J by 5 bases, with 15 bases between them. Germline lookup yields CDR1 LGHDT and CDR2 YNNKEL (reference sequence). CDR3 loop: CASNQAGRNEQYF. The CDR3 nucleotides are TGTGCCAGCAACCAGGCAGGTAGAAACGAGCAGTACTTC.